Sequencing of this T cell receptor beta chain was carried out in a study of shared clonotypes between healthy human individuals (dated by TCRdb to about 2020). The study in broad terms: A couple of women and a few men aged 18 to 49 years were included in the cohort. Per donor, three plates each were used for CD4 naive and CD4 memory, two for CD8 naive, and one for CD8 memory. To estimate repertoire size and how much clonotype sharing occurs between individuals, the study deeply sequenced the blood TCR repertoires of roughly 5 healthy adults. To increase sequencing depth and limit assay-specific biases, different laboratories used diverse techniques to prepare libraries and sequence TCR repertoires. Per donor, leukapheresis produced somewhere between about 0.9 and 9.5 billion PBMCs.

On the study overall, not on this receptor specifically: Rarefaction of sorted-subset datasets indicated incomplete sequencing despite the large sequencing depth. Because the study included only a small number of donors, the genetic and exposure-history diversity represented was limited. Sampling was restricted to blood, and TCR repertoires in tissue are likely to differ from TCR repertoires in blood. About 5% of naive CD4, 3% to 4% of naive CD8, about 2.4% of memory CD4, and 0.35% to 0.4% of memory CD8 clonotypes were shared across several donors. Higher generation probabilities were observed for clonotypes shared by all four sorted-subset donors than for non-shared clonotypes. Naive subsets generally had larger estimated clonotype richness than memory subsets did. Based on pairwise subsampling, the degree of clonotype sharing among donors was expected to be affected by sequencing depth.

V and J are truncated by 6 bases and 0 bases respectively, leaving an intervening sequence of 9 bases. The CDR3 numbers 12 residues from cysteine through phenylalanine. Only the CDR3 DNA is retained, 36 bases long and in frame from the first base. CDR1 is given as SQVTM and CDR2 as ANQGSEA, both from the germline V gene. Using the deep immunoSEQ assay, multiplex PCR amplified TCR CDR3 regions from genomic DNA. Extracted genomic DNA from each cell subset was distributed evenly across all wells of several immunoSEQ 96-well plates, and each plate was treated as a replicate. For sorted subsets, approximately 210 ng of genomic DNA, equivalent to around 31,000 T cell genomes, went into each replicate PCR. Purified libraries were measured with a Qubit 3.0 fluorometer, size-checked on a Bioanalyzer 2100, and measured again with the KAPA Library Quantification kit. A separate single-read 150-cycle Illumina NextSeq 550 flow cell was used to sequence each immunoSEQ 96-well plate. Processing in the source paper ran as follows. Because only junctional sequences without quality scores were contained in the immunoSEQ output, filtering matching that applied to full-length reads could not be performed. Sequences were annotated with PyIR, a Python wrapper for IgBLAST v1.9, using IMGT germline references to assign V/J genes and CDR3. Reads with weak V/J assignments (E-value above 1e-6), missing CDR3, stop codons, out-of-frame junctions, or ambiguous translated residues were removed. A V3J clonotype was defined by an identical inferred V gene, J gene, and CDR3 amino acid sequence. Percentage overlap between repertoires was calculated by dividing the number of shared unique clonotypes by the size of the smaller repertoire. RTK rarefaction, the Chao1 estimator, and Recon v2.1 estimates of unobserved clonotypes were used to assess repertoire richness. For all TCRbeta clonotypes obtained by the gDNA method from a few donors, generation probabilities were computed with OLGA. The table comes from immuneACCESS by way of TCRdb, which keeps in-frame sequences with V and J called. Part of the clones is missing from these tables; in studies checked, under half for an unresolved V gene and the rest for unknown reasons. The V and J calls and the clone size are those of that table, but D and trimming were determined from the DNA. Across this sample there are some 2.3 million clones, with 93% seen only once. The ten largest clones represent approximately 0.4% of the sample.

The donors were healthy, HIV-negative adults who had no recently reported acute infections or vaccinations. Only Caucasian adults living in Nashville, Tennessee, USA were represented among the donors. Magnetic negative selection was used to enrich CD4+ T cells, after which naive cells were positively selected on CD45RA and the negative fraction became the memory subset. After blood collection by leukapheresis, PBMCs were isolated using Ficoll-Histopaque density gradient centrifugation and then cryopreserved in the vapor phase of liquid nitrogen. Analytical flow cytometry was used to check the purity and quantity of every magnetically sorted T cell population. From each sorted fraction, genomic DNA was isolated and quantified by UV absorbance on a Nanodrop 2000c. Note on this clone: Its antigen is currently not known. The input lacks base qualities; no much larger clone sits a single base away. The same CDR3 can be traced to other DNA sequences in this sample.

What was sequenced was naive CD4+ T cells from PBMCs. The sample's cell subset or site label, in plain terms: CD45RA+ positively selected. This TCR derives from a man between 18 and 29 years old in good health. Some clones in this sample may be carry-over from other donors' samples. The sequence links TRBV29-1 to TRBJ2-7; TRBD2 is perhaps the D gene, given 6 matching bases. The CDR3 in this case is CSVGLSSYEQYF. The DNA reads TGCAGCGTCGGACTAAGCTCCTACGAGCAGTACTTC.